These T cell receptor beta chains were read from a single sample in a study of beta chain features in type 1 diabetes. Generated by immunoSEQ multiplex PCR, the TCRdb table keeps only in-frame clones and is missing some. Among about 340,000 clones, approximately 15% were seen once, and the ten largest hold 0.013% to 0.015%. The sequencing input was naive CD4+ T cells from blood. These receptors all stem from a woman aged 18-29 years with type 1 diabetes. Each CDR3 is given with its conserved first and last residue. Each record gives: D gene, V gene, clone size, J gene, CDR3 protein, CDR3 DNA. D genes are given only for firm matches. The size field is filled for only some rows; it gives once, few, many or a size class.

>NA|TRBV2|NA|TRBJ1-5
CASSRRQPQHF
TGTGCCAGCAGCAGGAGGCAGCCCCAGCATTTT
>NA|TRBV5-1|few|TRBJ2-7
CASSLGSLRDEQYF
TGCGCCAGCAGCTTGGGGTCGCTACGCGACGAGCAGTACTTC
>TRBD2|TRBV9|NA|TRBJ2-7
CASSPGGRVNYEQYF
TGTGCCAGCAGCCCGGGCGGGAGGGTGAACTACGAGCAGTACTTC
>NA|TRBV9|few|TRBJ1-3
CASSVAHSPGNTIYF
TGTGCCAGCAGCGTAGCCCACAGCCCAGGAAACACCATATATTTT
>TRBD1|TRBV4-1|NA|TRBJ2-5
CASSQGQVKETQYF
TGCGCCAGCAGCCAGGGACAGGTAAAAGAGACCCAGTACTTC
>TRBD1|TRBV10-3|few|TRBJ1-2
CATTPDRGPNF
TGTGCCACCACCCCTGACAGGGGGCCTAACTTC
>NA|TRBV19|NA|TRBJ1-4
CASNLGPGDTPNEKLFF
TGTGCCAGTAACCTCGGACCTGGGGACACGCCTAATGAAAAACTGTTTTTT
>TRBD1|TRBV19|few|TRBJ2-7
CASSGQGFLEQYF
TGTGCCAGTAGTGGACAGGGCTTTTTAGAGCAGTACTTC
>NA|TRBV2|few|TRBJ2-3
CASSEGRYTDTQYF
TGTGCCAGCAGTGAAGGGCGGTACACAGATACGCAGTATTTT
>TRBD1|TRBV25-1|few|TRBJ2-1
CAIAGTGVNNEQFF
TGTGCCATCGCCGGGACAGGGGTCAACAATGAGCAGTTCTTC
>TRBD2|TRBV10-3|few|TRBJ2-3
CAKLAGGWQDTQYF
TGTGCCAAGCTAGCGGGAGGCTGGCAAGATACGCAGTATTTT
>TRBD1|TRBV5-1|few|TRBJ2-3
CASSFSGGADTQYF
TGCGCCAGCAGCTTCTCAGGGGGCGCAGATACGCAGTATTTT
>TRBD1|TRBV6-5|few|TRBJ2-7
CASSYSRTGGNYEQYF
TGTGCCAGCAGTTACTCCCGGACAGGGGGGAACTACGAGCAGTACTTC
>TRBD2|TRBV9|few|TRBJ2-2
CASSAQGTMNTGELFF
TGTGCCAGCAGCGCCCAAGGGACTATGAACACCGGGGAGCTGTTTTTT
>TRBD1|TRBV5-1|NA|TRBJ2-4
CASSVVYRGQKNIQYF
TGCGCCAGCAGCGTAGTATACAGGGGGCAGAAAAACATTCAGTACTTC
>TRBD1|TRBV18|NA|TRBJ2-1
CASSPQGAVNEQFF
TGTGCCAGCTCACCACAGGGGGCGGTCAATGAGCAGTTCTTC
>NA|TRBV9|few|TRBJ2-1
CASSVDTKYKFF
TGTGCCAGCAGCGTAGACACGAAGTACAAGTTCTTC
>NA|TRBV21-1|NA|TRBJ1-2
CASRIGTRGGYTF
TGTGCCAGCAGAATAGGGACACGCGGTGGCTACACCTTC
>TRBD1|TRBV28|NA|TRBJ2-7
CASSWDGQGRASVLSSYEQYF
TGTGCCAGCAGTTGGGATGGACAGGGAAGGGCTAGCGTCCTCAGCTCCTACGAGCAGTACTTC
>NA|TRBV4-3|few|TRBJ1-1
CASSQERYGGVDMNTEAFF
TGCGCCAGCAGCCAAGAAAGGTACGGAGGGGTTGACATGAACACTGAAGCTTTCTTT
>TRBD2|TRBV4-3|many|TRBJ2-5
CASSQDAAGGGETQYF
TGCGCCAGCAGCCAAGATGCGGCGGGAGGGGGGGAGACCCAGTACTTC
>TRBD2|TRBV6-5|few|TRBJ2-3
CASSYRGLATDTQYF
TGTGCCAGCAGTTACAGGGGACTAGCTACAGATACGCAGTATTTT
>TRBD2|TRBV7-2|few|TRBJ2-7
CASSSTSGSPSYEQYF
TGTGCCAGCAGCTCCACTAGCGGGAGCCCCTCCTACGAGCAGTACTTC
>NA|TRBV29-1|few|TRBJ1-5
CSVVPGLNQPQHF
TGCAGCGTTGTCCCAGGGCTTAATCAGCCCCAGCATTTT
>TRBD1|TRBV9|few|TRBJ1-2
CASSAGGPQGALGYTF
TGTGCCAGCAGCGCCGGGGGACCTCAGGGGGCGCTTGGCTACACCTTC
>NA|TRBV6-5|NA|TRBJ2-1
CASRASGTSGDEQFF
TGTGCCAGCAGGGCCTCCGGGACAAGTGGCGATGAGCAGTTCTTC
>TRBD2|TRBV28|few|TRBJ2-1
CASSSGTSGSNEQFF
TGTGCCAGCAGTTCCGGGACTAGCGGGAGTAATGAGCAGTTCTTC
>NA|TRBV5-1|NA|TRBJ2-2
CASRTESGNTGELFF
TGCGCCAGCAGGACGGAGTCGGGGAACACCGGGGAGCTGTTTTTT
>NA|TRBV27|NA|TRBJ2-5
CASSWNGAGKTQYF
TGTGCCAGCAGTTGGAATGGGGCTGGAAAGACCCAGTACTTC
>TRBD2|TRBV5-1|few|TRBJ2-6
CASSLLASGTGANVLTF
TGCGCCAGCAGCTTGTTGGCTAGCGGGACTGGGGCCAACGTCCTGACTTTC
>NA|TRBV19|NA|TRBJ2-1
CASSDYPLARIYNEQFF
TGTGCCAGTAGTGATTACCCGCTAGCGAGAATCTACAATGAGCAGTTCTTC
>NA|TRBV20-1|few|TRBJ2-3
CSAPDRDTQYF
TGCAGTGCTCCCGACAGGGATACGCAGTATTTT
>TRBD2|TRBV30|few|TRBJ2-7
CASRGRAVGEQYF
TGTGCCAGTCGCGGGAGGGCCGTGGGCGAGCAGTACTTC
>TRBD2|TRBV5-1|NA|TRBJ2-3
CASSLLAGGADTQYF
TGCGCCAGCAGCTTGTTAGCGGGAGGCGCAGATACGCAGTATTTT
>NA|TRBV19|few|TRBJ1-5
CASTKDSQPQHF
TGTGCCAGTACCAAAGACAGTCAGCCCCAGCATTTT
>TRBD2|TRBV7-9|NA|TRBJ2-1
CASSLTSSEQFF
TGTGCCAGCAGCTTGACTAGCAGTGAGCAGTTCTTC
>NA|TRBV14|few|TRBJ2-5
CASSQGHVGTQYF
TGTGCCAGCAGCCAAGGACACGTCGGGACCCAGTACTTC
>NA|TRBV9|few|TRBJ2-6
CASSVSRGPRSGANVLTF
TGTGCCAGCAGCGTTTCCAGGGGACCCCGCTCTGGGGCCAACGTCCTGACTTTC
>NA|TRBV7-9|few|TRBJ1-2
CASSLIRDTANYGYTF
TGTGCCAGCAGTCTCATCCGGGACACAGCTAACTATGGCTACACCTTC
>NA|TRBV23-1|many|TRBJ2-1
CASSQPTWDEQFF
TGCGCCAGCAGTCAACCGACTTGGGATGAGCAGTTCTTC
>NA|TRBV19|few|TRBJ1-1
CASSPRQAWNTEAFF
TGTGCCAGTAGTCCACGACAGGCTTGGAACACTGAAGCTTTCTTT
>NA|TRBV7-2|NA|TRBJ2-3
CASSLKLVSTDTQYF
TGTGCCAGCAGCTTGAAACTAGTTAGCACAGATACGCAGTATTTT
>NA|TRBV5-4|NA|TRBJ2-3
CASSLVKSTDTQYF
TGTGCCAGCAGCTTGGTCAAAAGCACAGATACGCAGTATTTT
>TRBD2|TRBV7-9|NA|TRBJ2-1
CASSLISLAVPPNEQFF
TGTGCCAGCAGCTTAATCAGCCTAGCGGTACCTCCCAATGAGCAGTTCTTC
>TRBD1|TRBV5-1|NA|TRBJ1-2
CASSLTTGGANYGYTF
TGCGCCAGCAGTCTAACCACAGGGGGTGCTAACTATGGCTACACCTTC